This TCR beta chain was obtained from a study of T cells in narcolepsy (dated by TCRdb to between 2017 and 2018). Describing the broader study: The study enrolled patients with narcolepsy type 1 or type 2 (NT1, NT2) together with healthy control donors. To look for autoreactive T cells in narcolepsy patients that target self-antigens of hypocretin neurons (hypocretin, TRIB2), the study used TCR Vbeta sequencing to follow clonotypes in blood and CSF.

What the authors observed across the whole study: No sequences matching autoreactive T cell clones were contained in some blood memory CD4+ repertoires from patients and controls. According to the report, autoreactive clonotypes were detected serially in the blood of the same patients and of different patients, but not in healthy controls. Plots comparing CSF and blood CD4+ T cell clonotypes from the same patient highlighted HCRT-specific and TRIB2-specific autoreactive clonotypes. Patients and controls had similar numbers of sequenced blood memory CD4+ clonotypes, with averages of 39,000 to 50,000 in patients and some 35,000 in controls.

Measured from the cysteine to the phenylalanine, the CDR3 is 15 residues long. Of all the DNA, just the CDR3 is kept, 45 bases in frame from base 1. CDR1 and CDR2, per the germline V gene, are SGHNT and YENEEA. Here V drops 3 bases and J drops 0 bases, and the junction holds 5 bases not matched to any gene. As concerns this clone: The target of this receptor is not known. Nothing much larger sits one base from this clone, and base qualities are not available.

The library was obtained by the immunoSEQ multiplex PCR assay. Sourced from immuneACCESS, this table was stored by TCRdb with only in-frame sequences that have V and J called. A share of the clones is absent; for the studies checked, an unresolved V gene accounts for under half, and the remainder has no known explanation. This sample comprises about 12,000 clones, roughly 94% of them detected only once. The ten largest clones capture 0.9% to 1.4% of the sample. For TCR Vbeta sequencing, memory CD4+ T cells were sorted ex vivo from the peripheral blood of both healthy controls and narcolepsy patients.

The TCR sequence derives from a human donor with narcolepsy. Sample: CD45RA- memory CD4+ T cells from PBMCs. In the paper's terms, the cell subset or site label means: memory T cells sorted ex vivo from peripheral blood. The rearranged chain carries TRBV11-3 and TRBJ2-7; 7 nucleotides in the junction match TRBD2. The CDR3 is CASSLKERDSYEQYF. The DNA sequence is TGTGCCAGCAGCTTGAAGGAGCGGGACTCCTACGAGCAGTACTTC.